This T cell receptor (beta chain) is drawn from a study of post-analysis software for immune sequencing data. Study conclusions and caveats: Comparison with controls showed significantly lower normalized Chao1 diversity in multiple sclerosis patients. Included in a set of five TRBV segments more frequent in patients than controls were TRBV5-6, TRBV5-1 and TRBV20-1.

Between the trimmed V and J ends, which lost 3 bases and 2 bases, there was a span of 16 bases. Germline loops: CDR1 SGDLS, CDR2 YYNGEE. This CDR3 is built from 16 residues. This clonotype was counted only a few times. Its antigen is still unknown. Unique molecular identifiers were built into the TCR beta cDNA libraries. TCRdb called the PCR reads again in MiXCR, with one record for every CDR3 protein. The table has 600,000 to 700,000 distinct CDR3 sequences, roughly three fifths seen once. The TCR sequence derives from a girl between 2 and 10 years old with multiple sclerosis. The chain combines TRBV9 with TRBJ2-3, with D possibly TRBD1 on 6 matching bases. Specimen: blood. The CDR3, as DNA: TGTGCCAGCAGCGGCGGACAGAACCTATTCACAGATACGCAGTATTTT. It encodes CASSGGQNLFTDTQYF.